A single sample gave rise to the 17 T cell receptor beta chains below, sequenced in a study of T cell clonality in common variable immunodeficiency. Repertoires were generated with immunoSEQ multiplex PCR, while TCRdb's copy carries only in-frame clones and drops some. This sample has tens of thousands of clones, each found more than once. Material for sequencing was peripheral blood mononuclear cells. These receptor sequences come from a person between 18 and 69 years old in good health.

In this sample, this clone turned up many times. Sequencing ends 3 residues short of the CDR3 end; the germline J gene provides the rest. This sequence joins TRBV2 and TRBJ2-3; 8 positions match TRBD2. CDR3 size: 16 residues. Germline V CDR1 and CDR2: SNHLY, FYNNEI. Unmatched junction bases numbered 9, after V lost 5 bases and J lost 2 bases. CDR3 sequence reads: CASSLRGGRNTDTQYF. CDR3 DNA (partial): TGTGCCAGCAGTCTACGCGGGGGGCGTAACACAGATACG.

Remarks on this clone: The CDR3 end lies 3 residues beyond the end of the read and is filled in from the germline J gene. V is TRBV19 and J is TRBJ2-2; TRBD1 matches 11 bases. Germline CDR1 LNHDA, CDR2 SQIVND (reference sequence). The CDR3 covers 17 residues. Incomplete CDR3 DNA: TGTGCCAGTAGACATTCCCGGGACAGGGGGAGAGTCGGAAAG. This encodes CASRHSRDRGRVGK. The whole CDR3 region reads CASRHSRDRGRVGKLFF. Together with reference TRBV19 and TRBJ2-2, the CDR3 gives the full variable domain: DGGITQSPKYLFRKEGQNVTLSCEQNLNHDAMYWYRQDPGQGLRLIYYSQIVNDFQKGDIAEGYSVSREKKESFPLTVTSAQKNPTAFYLCASRHSRDRGRVGKLFFGEGSRLTVL.

This clone was detected many times. The read halts 3 residues ahead of the CDR3 end, with the missing end drawn from the germline J gene. This chain joins TRBV29-1 and TRBJ1-2, with TRBD1 as a possible D gene (5 bases). Looked up from germline, CDR1 is SQVTM and CDR2 is ANQGSEA. Trimming cost V 5 bases and J 4 bases, with 8 bases left between them. The CDR3 totals 11 residues. The CDR3 DNA, read in part, is TGCAGCGTTAGACAGATCTATGGC. Encoded protein: CSVRQIYG. The whole CDR3 is CSVRQIYGYTF.

This clone was recorded many times. The CDR3 end is not reached by the read, which stops 3 residues before it; the germline J gene fills it in. This chain uses TRBV7-9 with TRBJ1-2, with a weak D call TRBD1 (6 bases). The ends were cut back, 6 bases at V and 0 bases at J, with 11 bases in the middle. CDR1 and CDR2 (germline): SEHNR, FQNEAQ (reference sequence). This CDR3 has 14 residues. The CDR3 sequence: CASSLDRSNYGYTF. CDR3 DNA, as far as it was read: TGTGCCAGCAGTCTCGACAGGTCTAACTATGGC.

This clone has a count of ten or more. The CDR3 goes on 3 residues after the read ends, and that part is filled in from the germline J gene. This rearrangement joins TRBV2 to TRBJ2-5; D is unclear. The CDR3 totals 11 residues. V lost 5 bases, J lost 3 bases, and 4 bases lay in between. Germline lookup yields CDR1 SNHLY and CDR2 FYNNEI. CDR3 DNA (partial): TGTGCCAGCAGTACAAAAGAGACC. It is translated as CASSTKET. The CDR3 in its entirety is CASSTKETQYF.

This clone was seen repeatedly, ten times or more. With the read ending 3 residues before the CDR3 end, the germline J gene is used to fill in that end. The chain uses TRBV20-1 and TRBJ2-1; 9 nucleotides line up with TRBD2. CDR1 is DFQATT, CDR2 SNEGSKA, per germline (reference sequence). This CDR3 has 18 amino acids. V was clipped by 1 base and J by 1 base; unmatched bases: 11. The CDR3 here is CSARVSSASGKSYNEQFF. The part of the CDR3 DNA that was read is TGCAGTGCTAGAGTCTCGAGCGCTAGCGGGAAATCCTACAATGAG.

This clone has a count of ten or more. The observed sequence ends 3 residues before the CDR3 terminus, with the missing tail filled in from the germline J gene. This chain joins TRBV7-8 and TRBJ2-3; D call uncertain. CDR1 and CDR2 from the germline V gene are SGHVS and FQNEAQ. V lost 2 bases and J 1 base, leaving 7 bases between the germline ends. This CDR3 has 14 residues. CDR3 in amino acids: CASSLHAGTDTQYF. The CDR3 bases that were read are TGTGCCAGCAGCTTACACGCAGGCACAGATACG.

In this sample, this clone turned up many times. The DNA ends 3 residues before the CDR3 does, and the rest of the CDR3 is filled in from the germline J gene. This sequence joins TRBV7-2 and TRBJ1-2, with 10 bases aligning to TRBD1. CDR3 size: 14 residues. Germline CDR1 SGHTA, CDR2 FQGNSA. The CDR3 reads CASSPETGGWGYTF. The CDR3 DNA, read in part, is TGTGCCAGCAGCCCAGAGACAGGGGGCTGGGGC.

Details on this clone: The read is 3 residues too short to cover the CDR3 end, so that end is filled in from the germline J gene. The chain recombines TRBV7-3 with TRBJ1-1, with a possible D match to TRBD1 (5 bases). The CDR3 is made up of 18 amino acids. From germline, CDR1 is SGHTA and CDR2 FQGTGA. Here the CDR3 reads CASSPRTSGGDDSYEAFF. CDR3 DNA, as far as it was read: TGTGCCAGCAGCCCGAGGACTAGCGGGGGGGACGACTCCTACGAG.

On this clone: The sequenced fragment ends 3 residues before the CDR3 boundary, so the rest is inferred from the germline J gene. The J gene is TRBJ1-2, the V gene TRBV19; D gene unclear. This CDR3 spans 14 amino acids. CDR1 is LNHDA and CDR2 is SQIVND in the germline V gene (reference sequence). This CDR3 reads CASSRRAGTDTYTF. The CDR3 DNA, read in part, is TGTGCCAGTAGTCGTCGGGCGGGCACAGATACC.

The CDR3 DNA, read in part, is TGTGCCAGCAGCGCCGACAGGGAATACGAG. The encoded protein is CASSADREYE. The complete CDR3 sequence is CASSADREYEQYF. The gene calls are TRBV7-8 and TRBJ2-7; 7 bases agree with TRBD1. The read terminates 3 residues before the CDR3 end, so the remaining end is supplied by the germline J gene. There are 13 residues in the CDR3. CDR1 and CDR2 from the germline V gene are SGHVS and FQNEAQ. The trim removed 5 bases at V and 4 bases at J, leaving 5 bases unmatched.

This clone occurred many times. The read terminates 3 residues ahead of where the CDR3 ends, so the germline J gene completes it. The chain joins TRBV28 to TRBJ1-2, with D unclear. This CDR3 has 15 residues. CDR1 MDHEN and CDR2 SYDVKM come from the germline V gene. Trimming took off 4 bases at V and 1 base at J, with 13 bases between the two ends. The sequenced CDR3 bases are TGTGCCAGCAGTTCAACATCGGACTATAACTATGGC. Translated: CASSSTSDYNYG. In full, the CDR3 is CASSSTSDYNYGYTF.

This clone appeared many times. The DNA read from the CDR3 is TGCAGTGCTCATACCCCCGGACTAGTGTCTCTTGGCTCCTACGAG. It encodes CSAHTPGLVSLGSYE. The entire CDR3 reads CSAHTPGLVSLGSYEQYF. The gene calls are TRBV20-1 and TRBJ2-7; TRBD2 agrees at 7 bases. The read gets to within 3 residues of the CDR3 end, and the germline J gene fills in the rest. The CDR3 has 18 amino acids. The junction had 19 bases not matched to a gene; V was cut back by 5 bases and J by 0 bases. Germline CDR1 reads DFQATT; CDR2 reads SNEGSKA (reference sequence).

This clone has more than one count but fewer than ten. The read terminates 3 residues ahead of where the CDR3 ends, so the germline J gene completes it. This chain links TRBV11-1 with TRBJ2-3; D call uncertain. This CDR3 is built from 14 residues. Trimming shortened V by 1 base and J by 2 bases, and 7 bases separated the two germline ends. CDR1 and CDR2 (germline): SGHAT, FQDESV (reference sequence). CDR3 amino acids: CASSLGLVTDTQYF. Incomplete CDR3 DNA: TGTGCCAGCAGCTTAGGTCTAGTCACAGATACG.

This clone was observed many times. The read gets to within 3 residues of the CDR3 end, and the germline J gene fills in the rest. The genes are TRBV19 and TRBJ1-6; maybe TRBD1 (5 bases). Germline V gene data show CDR1 as LNHDA and CDR2 as SQIVND (reference sequence). The length of the CDR3 is 17 residues. The covered CDR3 bases are TGTGCCAGTAGGCTACGGGGGACGGGGGTCTCCGGCAACCCC. Its translation: CASRLRGTGVSGNP. In full, the CDR3 reads CASRLRGTGVSGNPLHF.

Ten or more counts support this clone. The junction departs from germline at one end; a sequencing error may be responsible. The sequence runs out 3 residues before the end of the CDR3; the remainder is reconstructed from the germline J gene. This sequence joins TRBV7-7 and TRBJ2-5; no definite D call. The CDR3 contains 13 residues. Germline-derived CDR1 and CDR2 are SSHAT and FNYEAQ (reference sequence). CDR3 DNA, as far as it was read: TGTGCTAGCAGCCCGGGTAGACAAGAGACC. This gives the protein CASSPGRQET. The CDR3 as a whole reads CASSPGRQETQYF.

This clone has at least ten counts. Read data end 3 residues before the CDR3 end; the end is taken from the germline J gene. V is TRBV5-4 and J is TRBJ2-7; TRBD2 agrees at 9 bases. Germline V lookup: CDR1 SGHNT, CDR2 YYREEE (reference sequence). CDR3 length equals 16 residues. V shed 4 bases, J shed 3 bases, and the junction held 11 bases outside the gene matches. The part of the CDR3 DNA that was read is TGTGCCAGCAGCGCCGGGGGGGCTAGCGGGATCTACGAG. Protein product: CASSAGGASGIYE. The complete CDR3 reads CASSAGGASGIYEQYF.